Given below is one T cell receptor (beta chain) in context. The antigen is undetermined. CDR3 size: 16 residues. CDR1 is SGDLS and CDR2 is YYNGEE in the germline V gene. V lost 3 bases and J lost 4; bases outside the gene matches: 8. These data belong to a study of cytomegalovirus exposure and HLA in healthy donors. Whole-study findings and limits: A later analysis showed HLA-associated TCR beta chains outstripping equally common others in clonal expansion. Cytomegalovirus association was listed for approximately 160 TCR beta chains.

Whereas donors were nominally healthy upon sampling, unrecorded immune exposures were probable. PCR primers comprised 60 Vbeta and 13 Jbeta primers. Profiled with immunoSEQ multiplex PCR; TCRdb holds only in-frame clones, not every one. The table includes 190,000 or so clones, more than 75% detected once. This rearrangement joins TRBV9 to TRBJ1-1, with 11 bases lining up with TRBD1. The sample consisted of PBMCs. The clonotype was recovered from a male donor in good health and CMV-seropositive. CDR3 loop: CASSGLTGQGGTEAFF. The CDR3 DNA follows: TGTGCCAGCAGCGGATTAACGGGACAGGGGGGCACTGAAGCTTTCTTT.